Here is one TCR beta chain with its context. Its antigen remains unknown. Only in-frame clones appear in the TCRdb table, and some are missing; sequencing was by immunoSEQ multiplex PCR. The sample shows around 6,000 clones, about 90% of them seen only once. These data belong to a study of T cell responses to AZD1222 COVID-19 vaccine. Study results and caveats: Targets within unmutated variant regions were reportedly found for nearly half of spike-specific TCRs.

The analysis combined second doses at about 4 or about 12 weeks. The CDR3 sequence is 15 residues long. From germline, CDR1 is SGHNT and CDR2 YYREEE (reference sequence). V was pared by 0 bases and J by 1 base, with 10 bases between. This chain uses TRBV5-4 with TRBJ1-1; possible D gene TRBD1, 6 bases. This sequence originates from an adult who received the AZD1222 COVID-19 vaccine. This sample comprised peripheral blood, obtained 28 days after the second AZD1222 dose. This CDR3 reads CASSLEGGGNTEAFF. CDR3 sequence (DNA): TGTGCCAGCAGCTTGGAAGGGGGGGGGAACACTGAAGCTTTCTTT.